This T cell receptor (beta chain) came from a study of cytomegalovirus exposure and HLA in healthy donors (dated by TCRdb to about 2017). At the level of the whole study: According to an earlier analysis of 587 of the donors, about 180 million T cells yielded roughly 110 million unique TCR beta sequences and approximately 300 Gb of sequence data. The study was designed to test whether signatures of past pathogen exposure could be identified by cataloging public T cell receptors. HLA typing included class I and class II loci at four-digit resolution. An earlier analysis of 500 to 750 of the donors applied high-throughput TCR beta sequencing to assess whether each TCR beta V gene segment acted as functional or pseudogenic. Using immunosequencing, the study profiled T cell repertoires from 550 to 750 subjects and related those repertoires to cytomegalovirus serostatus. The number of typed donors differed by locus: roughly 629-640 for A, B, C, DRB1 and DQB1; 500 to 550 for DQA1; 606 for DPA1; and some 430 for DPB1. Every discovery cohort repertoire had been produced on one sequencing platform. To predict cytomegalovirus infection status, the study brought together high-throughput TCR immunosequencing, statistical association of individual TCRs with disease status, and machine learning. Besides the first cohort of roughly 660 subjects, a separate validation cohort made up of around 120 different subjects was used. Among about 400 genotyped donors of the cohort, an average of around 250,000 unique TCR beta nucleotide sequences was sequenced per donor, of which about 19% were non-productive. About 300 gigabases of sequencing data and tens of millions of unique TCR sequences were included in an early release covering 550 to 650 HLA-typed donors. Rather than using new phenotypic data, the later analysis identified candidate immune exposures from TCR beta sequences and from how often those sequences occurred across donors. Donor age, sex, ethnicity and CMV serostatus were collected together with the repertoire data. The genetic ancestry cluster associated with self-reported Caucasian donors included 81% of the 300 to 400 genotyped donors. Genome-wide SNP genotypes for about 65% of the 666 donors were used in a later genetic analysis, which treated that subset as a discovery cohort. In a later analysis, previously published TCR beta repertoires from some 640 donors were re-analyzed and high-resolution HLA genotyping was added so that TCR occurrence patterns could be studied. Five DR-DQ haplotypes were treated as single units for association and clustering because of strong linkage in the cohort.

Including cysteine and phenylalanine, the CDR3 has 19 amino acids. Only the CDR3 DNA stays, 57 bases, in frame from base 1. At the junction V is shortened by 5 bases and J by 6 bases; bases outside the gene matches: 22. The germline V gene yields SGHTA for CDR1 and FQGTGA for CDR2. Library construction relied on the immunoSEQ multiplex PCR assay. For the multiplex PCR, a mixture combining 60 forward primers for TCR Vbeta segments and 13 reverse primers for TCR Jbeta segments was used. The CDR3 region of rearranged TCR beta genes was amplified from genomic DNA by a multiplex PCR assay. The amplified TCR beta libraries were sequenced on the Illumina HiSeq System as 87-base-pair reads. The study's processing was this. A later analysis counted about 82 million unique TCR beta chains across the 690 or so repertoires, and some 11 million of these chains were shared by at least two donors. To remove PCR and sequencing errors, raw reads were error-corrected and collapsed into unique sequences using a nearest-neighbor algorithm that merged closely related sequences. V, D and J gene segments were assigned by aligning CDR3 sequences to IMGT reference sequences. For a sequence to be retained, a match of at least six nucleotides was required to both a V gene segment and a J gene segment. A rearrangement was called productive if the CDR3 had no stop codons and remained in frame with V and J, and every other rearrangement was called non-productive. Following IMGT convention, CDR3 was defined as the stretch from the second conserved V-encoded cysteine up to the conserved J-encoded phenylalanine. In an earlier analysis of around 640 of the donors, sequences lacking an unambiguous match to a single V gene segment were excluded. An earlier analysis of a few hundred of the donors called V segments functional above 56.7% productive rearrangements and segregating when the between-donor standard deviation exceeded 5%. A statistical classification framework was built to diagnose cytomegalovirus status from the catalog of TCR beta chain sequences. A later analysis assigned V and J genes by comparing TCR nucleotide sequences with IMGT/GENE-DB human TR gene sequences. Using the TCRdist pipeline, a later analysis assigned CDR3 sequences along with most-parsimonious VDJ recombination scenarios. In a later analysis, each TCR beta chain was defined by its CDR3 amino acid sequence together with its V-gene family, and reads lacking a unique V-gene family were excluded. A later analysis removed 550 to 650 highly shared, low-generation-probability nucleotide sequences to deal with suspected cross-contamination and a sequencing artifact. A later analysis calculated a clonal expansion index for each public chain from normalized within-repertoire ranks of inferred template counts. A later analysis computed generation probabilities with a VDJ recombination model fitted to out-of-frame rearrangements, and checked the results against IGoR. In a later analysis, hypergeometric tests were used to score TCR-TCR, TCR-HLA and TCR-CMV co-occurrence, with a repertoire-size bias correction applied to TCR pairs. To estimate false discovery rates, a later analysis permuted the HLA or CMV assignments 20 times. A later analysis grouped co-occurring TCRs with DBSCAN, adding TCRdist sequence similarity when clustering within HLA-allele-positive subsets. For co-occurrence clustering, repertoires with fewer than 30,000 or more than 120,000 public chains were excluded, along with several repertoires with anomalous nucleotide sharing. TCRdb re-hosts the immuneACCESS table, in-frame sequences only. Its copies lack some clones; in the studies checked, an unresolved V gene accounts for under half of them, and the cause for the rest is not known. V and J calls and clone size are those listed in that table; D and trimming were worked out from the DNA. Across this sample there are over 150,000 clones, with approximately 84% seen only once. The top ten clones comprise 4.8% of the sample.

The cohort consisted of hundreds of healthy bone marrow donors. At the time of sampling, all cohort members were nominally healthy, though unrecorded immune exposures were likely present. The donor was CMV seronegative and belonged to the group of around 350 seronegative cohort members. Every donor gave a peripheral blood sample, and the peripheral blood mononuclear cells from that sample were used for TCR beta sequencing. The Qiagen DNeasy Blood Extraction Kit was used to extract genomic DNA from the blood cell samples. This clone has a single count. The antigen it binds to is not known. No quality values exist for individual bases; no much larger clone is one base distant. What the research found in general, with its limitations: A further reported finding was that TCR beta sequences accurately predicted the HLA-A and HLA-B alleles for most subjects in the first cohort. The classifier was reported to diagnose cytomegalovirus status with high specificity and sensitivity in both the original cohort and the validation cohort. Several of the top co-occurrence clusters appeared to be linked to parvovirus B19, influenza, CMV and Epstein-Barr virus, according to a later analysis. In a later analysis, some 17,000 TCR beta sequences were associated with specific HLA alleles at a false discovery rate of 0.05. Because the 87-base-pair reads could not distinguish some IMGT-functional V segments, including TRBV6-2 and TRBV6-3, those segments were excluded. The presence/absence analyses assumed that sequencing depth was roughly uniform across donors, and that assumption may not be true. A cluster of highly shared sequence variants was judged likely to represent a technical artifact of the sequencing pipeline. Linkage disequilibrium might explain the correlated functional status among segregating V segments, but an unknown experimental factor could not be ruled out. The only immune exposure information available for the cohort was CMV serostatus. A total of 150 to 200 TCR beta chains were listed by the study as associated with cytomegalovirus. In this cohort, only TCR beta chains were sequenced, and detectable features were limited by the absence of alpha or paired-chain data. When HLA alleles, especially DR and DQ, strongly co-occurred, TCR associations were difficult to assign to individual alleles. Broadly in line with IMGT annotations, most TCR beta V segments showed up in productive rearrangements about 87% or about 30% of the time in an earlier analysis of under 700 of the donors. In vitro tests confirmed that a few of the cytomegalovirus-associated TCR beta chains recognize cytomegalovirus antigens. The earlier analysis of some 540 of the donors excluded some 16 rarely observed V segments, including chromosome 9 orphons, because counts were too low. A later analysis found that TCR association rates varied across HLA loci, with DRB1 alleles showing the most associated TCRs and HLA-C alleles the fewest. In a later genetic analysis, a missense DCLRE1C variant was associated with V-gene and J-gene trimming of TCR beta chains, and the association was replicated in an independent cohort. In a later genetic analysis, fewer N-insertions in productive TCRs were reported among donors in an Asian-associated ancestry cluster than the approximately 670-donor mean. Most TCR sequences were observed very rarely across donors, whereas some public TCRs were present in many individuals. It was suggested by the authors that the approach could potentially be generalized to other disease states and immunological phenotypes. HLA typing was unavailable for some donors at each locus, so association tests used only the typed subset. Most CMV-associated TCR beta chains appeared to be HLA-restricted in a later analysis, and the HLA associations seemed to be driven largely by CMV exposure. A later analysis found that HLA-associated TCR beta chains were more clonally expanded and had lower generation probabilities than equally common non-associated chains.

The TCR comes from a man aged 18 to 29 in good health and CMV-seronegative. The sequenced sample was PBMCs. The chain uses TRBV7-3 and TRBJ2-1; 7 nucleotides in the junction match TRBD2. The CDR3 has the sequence CASSPTNAGAQRGLNEQFF. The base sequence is TGTGCCAGCAGCCCCACGAACGCGGGAGCCCAACGAGGCCTCAATGAGCAGTTCTTC. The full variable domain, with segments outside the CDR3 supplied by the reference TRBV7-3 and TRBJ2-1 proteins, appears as GAGVSQTPSNKVTEKGKYVELRCDPISGHTALYWYRQSLGQGPEFLIYFQGTGAADDSGLPNDRFFAVRPEGSVSTLKIQRTERGDSAVYLCASSPTNAGAQRGLNEQFFGPGTRLTVL.